What follows are 7 T cell receptor beta chains derived from one specimen sequenced in a study of cytomegalovirus exposure and HLA in healthy donors. The PCR used 60 Vbeta and 13 Jbeta primers. Produced via immunoSEQ multiplex PCR; TCRdb's table is partial and in-frame only. The data contain around 120,000 clones, 70% to 80% of them singletons. The sequenced sample consisted of PBMCs. Receptors originate from a woman aged 50 to 60 in good health and CMV-seronegative.

The chain carries TRBV5-1 and TRBJ1-1, with D maybe TRBD1 (5 bases). Trimming removed 0 bases at V and 3 bases at J, with 12 bases between. The CDR3 runs to 15 residues. CDR1 SGHRS and CDR2 YFSETQ come from the germline V gene. The CDR3 DNA is TGCGCCAGCAGCTTGGTCGGGGGGGAATACACTGAAGCTTTCTTT. It codes for CASSLVGGEYTEAFF.

The rearrangement uses TRBV12-5 and TRBJ2-3, with no clear D. Between the trimmed V and J ends, which lost 5 bases and 0 bases, there was a span of 3 bases. CDR1 is LGHNT, CDR2 FRNRAP, per germline. The CDR3 has 12 residues. For the CDR3, the DNA is TGTGCTAGTGGTGTAAGCACAGATACGCAGTATTTT. Translated, it gives CASGVSTDTQYF.

The V gene is TRBV5-8, the J gene TRBJ1-2; a possible D gene is TRBD1 (5 bases). The CDR3 has 13 amino acids. Germline loops: CDR1 SGHTS, CDR2 YDEGEE. Between the trimmed V and J ends, which lost 3 bases and 4 bases, there was a span of 10 bases. The CDR3, as DNA: TGTGCCAGCAGCTGGGGGGTTGCCTATGGCTACACCTTC. Amino acids: CASSWGVAYGYTF. Combining the CDR3 with reference TRBV5-8 and TRBJ1-2 gives the whole variable domain EAGVTQSPTHLIKTRGQQATLRCSPISGHTSVYWYQQALGLGLQFLLWYDEGEERNRGNFPPRFSGRQFPNYSSELNVNALELEDSALYLCASSWGVAYGYTFGSGTRLTVV.

V usage is TRBV7-8 and J usage is TRBJ1-2, with D uncertain. The CDR3 has 14 residues. V dropped 1 base and J dropped 1 base, with 7 bases sitting between them. CDR1 SGHVS and CDR2 FQNEAQ come from the germline V gene. CDR3 residues: CASSLVAVNYGYTF. In nucleotides, the CDR3 is TGTGCCAGCAGCTTAGTGGCGGTTAACTATGGCTACACCTTC.

The rearrangement links TRBV5-4 to TRBJ1-4, with 9 positions matching TRBD1. Per the germline V gene, CDR1 is SGHNT and CDR2 is YYREEE (reference sequence). The CDR3 sequence is 16 residues long. The ends lost 4 bases at V and 8 bases at J; junction bases unmatched: 12. This CDR3 is CASSLPGQGFREKLFF. CDR3 coding DNA: TGTGCCAGCAGCCTTCCGGGACAGGGATTTCGAGAAAAACTGTTTTTT.

J is TRBJ2-7 and V is TRBV7-8, with 7 nucleotides matching TRBD2. Germline CDR1 and CDR2: SGHVS and FQNEAQ. The CDR3 runs 14 residues. V dropped 5 bases and J dropped 0; count of bases not matched to a gene: 4. The chain's CDR3 is CASSLGRTSYEQYF. CDR3 sequence (DNA): TGTGCCAGCAGCCTCGGGAGGACCTCCTACGAGCAGTACTTC.

In regard to this clone: This specimen includes other DNA sequences encoding the same CDR3. The genes are TRBV9 and TRBJ2-1; 11 nucleotides agree with TRBD2. With 4 bases clipped from V and 4 bases from J, the junction kept 7 bases outside the gene matches. There are 16 residues in the CDR3. The germline gives CDR1 SGDLS, CDR2 YYNGEE. In nucleotides, the CDR3 is TGTGCCAGCAGCCCACCCGGGACTAGCGGATACAATGAGCAGTTCTTC. This gives the protein CASSPPGTSGYNEQFF.